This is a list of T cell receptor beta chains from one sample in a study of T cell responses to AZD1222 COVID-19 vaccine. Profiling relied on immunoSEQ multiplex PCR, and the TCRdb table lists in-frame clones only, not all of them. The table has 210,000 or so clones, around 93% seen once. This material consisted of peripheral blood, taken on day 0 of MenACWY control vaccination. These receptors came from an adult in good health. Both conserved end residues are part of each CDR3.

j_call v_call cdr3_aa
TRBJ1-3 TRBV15 CATSSGRANGNTIYF
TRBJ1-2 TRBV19 CASRDQGRNNYGYTF
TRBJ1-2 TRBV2 CASSGTVGSSDGYTF
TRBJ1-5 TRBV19 CASSINGDQPQHF
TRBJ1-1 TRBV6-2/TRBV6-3 CASSYPGQKNPEAFF
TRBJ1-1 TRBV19 CASSITGGVNTEAFF
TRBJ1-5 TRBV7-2 CASSLMGNSNQPQHF
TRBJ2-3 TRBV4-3 CASSQDWGNTQYF
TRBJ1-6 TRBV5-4 CASRDSPLHF
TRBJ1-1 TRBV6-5 CASSSTGPGEAFF
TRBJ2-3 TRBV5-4 CASSLDSGGSDTQYF
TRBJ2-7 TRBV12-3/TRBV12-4 CASGRYEQYF
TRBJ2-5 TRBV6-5 CASSQLGTGTETQYF
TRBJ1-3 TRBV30 CASSTGPNGNTIYF
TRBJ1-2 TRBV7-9 CASSLAGGGGYTF
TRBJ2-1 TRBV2 CASSAIWTSTNEQFF
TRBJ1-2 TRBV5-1 CASSLKTGGWDGYTF
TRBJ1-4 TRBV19 CASKSHSSGELNEKLFF
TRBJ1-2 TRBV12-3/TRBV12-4 CASSGTNYGYTF
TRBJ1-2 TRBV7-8 CASSLKPRSQGGYTF
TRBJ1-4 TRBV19 CASRGGQWNEKLFF
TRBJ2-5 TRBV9 CASSVGSGGRKTQYF
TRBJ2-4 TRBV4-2 CASSQAGGAKNIQYF
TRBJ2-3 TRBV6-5 CASSPHPGGAQYF
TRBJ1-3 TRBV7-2 CASSLDSGNTIYF
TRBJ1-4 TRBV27 CASSPLGGTNEKLFF
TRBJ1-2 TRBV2 CASSETQAAHYGYTF
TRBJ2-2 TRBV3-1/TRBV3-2 CASSQDGGGNTGELFF
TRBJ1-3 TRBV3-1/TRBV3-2 CASSQPATYGDTIYF
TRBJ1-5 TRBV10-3 CAISESPGVGNQPQHF
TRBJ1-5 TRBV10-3 CAISDNSNQPQHF
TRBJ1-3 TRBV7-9 CASSPTPNSGNTIYF
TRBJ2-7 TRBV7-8 CASSLEASSYEQYF
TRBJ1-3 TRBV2 CASRLVDSGNTIYF
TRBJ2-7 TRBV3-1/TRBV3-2 CASSPYPGQGKNEQYF
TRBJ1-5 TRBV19 CASSIARGQPQHF
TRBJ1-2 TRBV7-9 CASSFVGGNNGYTF
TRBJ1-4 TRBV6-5 CASSLTINEKLFF
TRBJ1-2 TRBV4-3 CASSQGYRGSYGYTF
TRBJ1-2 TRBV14 CASSQDWDYGYTF
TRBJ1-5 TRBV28 CASSSIQGSNQPQHF
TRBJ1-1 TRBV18 CASSPRGGPLNTEAFF